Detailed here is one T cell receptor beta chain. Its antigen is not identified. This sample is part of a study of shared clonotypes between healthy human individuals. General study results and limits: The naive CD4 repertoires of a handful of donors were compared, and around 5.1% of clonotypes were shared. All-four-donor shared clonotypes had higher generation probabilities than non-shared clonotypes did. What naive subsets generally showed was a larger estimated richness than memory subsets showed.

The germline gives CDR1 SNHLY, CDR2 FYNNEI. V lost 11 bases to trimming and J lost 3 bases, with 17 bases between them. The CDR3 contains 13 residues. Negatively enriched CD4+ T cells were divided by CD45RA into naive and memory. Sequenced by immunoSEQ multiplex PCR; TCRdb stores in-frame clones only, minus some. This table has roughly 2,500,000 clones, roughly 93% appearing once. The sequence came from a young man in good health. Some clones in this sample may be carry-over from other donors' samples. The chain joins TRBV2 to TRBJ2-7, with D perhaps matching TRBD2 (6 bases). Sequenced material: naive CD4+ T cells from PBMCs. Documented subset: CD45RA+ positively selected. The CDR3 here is CASTGGSLYEQYF. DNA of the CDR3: TGTGCCTCCACCGGGGGTTCCCTCTACGAGCAGTACTTC.